This T cell receptor (beta chain) was obtained from a study of OX40 agonist ivuxolimab in advanced cancers. Study-level background: Ivuxolimab, which targeted the costimulatory receptor OX40 (CD134), was an agonistic, fully human IgG2 monoclonal antibody. Intravenous ivuxolimab was administered to patients every 2 weeks at six dose levels: 0.01, 0.1, 0.3, 1.5, 3 and 10 mg/kg. Among the roughly 52 dose-escalation patients, roughly 20 had hepatocellular carcinoma, roughly 15 melanoma, 9 renal cell carcinoma and 9 head and neck cancer. A male proportion of roughly 80% and a mean age of around 60 years, ranging from 23 to 79, were recorded for the dose-escalation cohort. Prior anti-PD-1, anti-PD-L1 or anti-CTLA-4 therapy was permitted, and checkpoint inhibitors had been received by less than 45% of dose-escalation patients. Partial responses occurred in three dose-escalation patients: two with cutaneous melanoma and one with hepatocellular carcinoma. The purpose of peripheral TCRbeta sequencing was to test whether ivuxolimab changed TCR sequence diversity and led to clonal T-cell expansion. The paper covers the monotherapy dose-escalation part of the phase I ivuxolimab trial, which included N ≈ 57 patients.

Notes on this clone: Its specific antigen is unknown. There are no base qualities to consult, and no much larger clone falls within one base.

V loses 4 bases of germline sequence and J loses 2 bases, and the interval between the two ends is 9 bases. The germline V gene specifies LGHNA as CDR1 and YSLEER as CDR2. CDR3 length: 14 amino acids, cysteine to phenylalanine. CDR3 DNA only is kept here, 42 bases in frame from base 1. For sequencing of the TCRbeta CDR3 region, genomic DNA was extracted from the sorted cells. The immunoSEQ Assay was used for sequencing of TCRbeta CDR3 regions. The table comes from immuneACCESS by way of TCRdb, which keeps in-frame sequences with V and J called. Part of the clones is missing from these tables; in studies checked, under half for an unresolved V gene and the rest for unknown reasons. The sample contains about 58,000 clones, approximately 87% of them found a single time. The biggest ten clones account for less than 4% of the sample. Patients with autoimmune disease history or receiving systemic immunosuppression were excluded from the trial. Peripheral blood for TCR sequencing was collected from all dose cohorts at baseline, on cycle 4 day 1, and on cycle 7 day 1. The samples were drawn from a first-in-human, open-label, multicenter phase I dose-escalation trial of ivuxolimab. Adults with locally advanced or metastatic head and neck squamous cell, hepatocellular, melanoma or renal cell carcinoma were enrolled in the trial. Before TCR sequencing, CD4+ T cells and CD8+ T cells were sorted from peripheral blood as separate populations.

The paper as a whole reports these results and caveats: Low levels of normalized T-cell clonal expansion were also seen in some patients who did not respond. In partial responders in the 0.1-3.0 mg/kg groups, normalized peripheral clonal expansion was found to be among the lowest, especially among CD8+ T cells. Which antigens the clonally expanded peripheral T cells were specific for was not determined. On average, CD8+ T cells showed more expanded clones than CD4+ T cells after ivuxolimab. Clonal expansion of both CD4+ and CD8+ blood T cells was observed from baseline to week 6 at doses 0.1 to 3.0 mg/kg.

Sample: CD4+ or CD8+ T cells sorted from blood, taken in a trial of the OX40 agonist ivuxolimab. The chain is assembled from TRBV4-3 and TRBJ1-3; no D gene can be assigned with confidence. This sequence originates from an adult with an advanced solid tumor such as melanoma, head and neck, liver or kidney cancer. The sequenced DNA: TGCGCCAGCAGCCTCGAAGAAACTGGAAACACCATATATTTT. Its amino acids are CASSLEETGNTIYF.